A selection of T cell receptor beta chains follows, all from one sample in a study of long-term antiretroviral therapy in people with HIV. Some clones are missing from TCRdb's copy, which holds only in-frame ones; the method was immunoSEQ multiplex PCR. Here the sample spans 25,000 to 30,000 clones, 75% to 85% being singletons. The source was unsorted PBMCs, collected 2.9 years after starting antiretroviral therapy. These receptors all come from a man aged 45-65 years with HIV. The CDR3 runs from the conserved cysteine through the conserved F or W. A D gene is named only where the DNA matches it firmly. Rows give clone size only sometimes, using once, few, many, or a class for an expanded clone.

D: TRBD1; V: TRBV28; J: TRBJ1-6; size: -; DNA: TGTGCCAGCAGTTACCAAGACAGGGGCACTTCACCCCTCCACTTT; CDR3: CASSYQDRGTSPLHF
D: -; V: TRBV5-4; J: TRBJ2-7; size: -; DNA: TGTGCCAGCAGCCTAGGGAAGGGCCTCTACGAGCAGTACTTC; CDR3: CASSLGKGLYEQYF
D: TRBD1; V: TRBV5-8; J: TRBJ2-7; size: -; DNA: TGTGCCAGCAGCTCCCTGACAGGGGGCGACTACGAGCAGTACTTC; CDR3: CASSSLTGGDYEQYF
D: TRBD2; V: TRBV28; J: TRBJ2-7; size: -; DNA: TGTGCCAGCAGTCCCGGGACTAGCCCTTACGAGCAGTACTTC; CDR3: CASSPGTSPYEQYF
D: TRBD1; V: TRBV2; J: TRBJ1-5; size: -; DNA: TGTGCCAGCGGCCGGGACAGGGGCAATCAGCCCCAGCATTTT; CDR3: CASGRDRGNQPQHF
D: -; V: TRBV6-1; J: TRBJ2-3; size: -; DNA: TGTGCCAGCCTGCCCTCGGCAGATACGCAGTATTTT; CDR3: CASLPSADTQYF
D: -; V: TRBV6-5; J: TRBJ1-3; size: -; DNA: TGTGCCAGCAGTCTCTTCCAGGGAGGAAACACCATATATTTT; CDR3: CASSLFQGGNTIYF
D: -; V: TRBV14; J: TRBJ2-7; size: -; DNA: TGTGCCAGCAGCCTAAGTGATTGGTCCGGGTACGAGCAGTACTTC; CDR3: CASSLSDWSGYEQYF
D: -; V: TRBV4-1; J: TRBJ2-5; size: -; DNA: TGCGCCAGCAGCCAAGGGACAACTCCAGTAGAGACCCAGTACTTC; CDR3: CASSQGTTPVETQYF
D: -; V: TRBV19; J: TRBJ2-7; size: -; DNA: TGTGCCAGTAGTATGTTGAATGGGGACGAGCAGTACTTC; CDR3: CASSMLNGDEQYF
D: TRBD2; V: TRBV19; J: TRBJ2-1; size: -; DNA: TGTGCCAGTAGTATAGTTGGACTAGCGGGGAAAAATGAGCAGTTCTTC; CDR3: CASSIVGLAGKNEQFF
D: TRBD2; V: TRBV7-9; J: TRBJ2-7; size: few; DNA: TGTGCCAGCGGATTAGCGGGGGCAGCCTACGAGCAGTACTTC; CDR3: CASGLAGAAYEQYF
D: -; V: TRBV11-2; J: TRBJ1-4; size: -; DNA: TGTGCCAGCAGCTTGACACCCTTCGCAACTAATGAAAAACTGTTTTTT; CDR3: CASSLTPFATNEKLFF
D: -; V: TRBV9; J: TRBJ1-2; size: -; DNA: TGTGCCAGCAGCGTCGGGGGGACCGGTAACTATGGCTACACCTTC; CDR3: CASSVGGTGNYGYTF
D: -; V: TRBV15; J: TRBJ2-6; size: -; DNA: TGTGCCACCAGCAGAGATCGCGAGTTCTCTGGGGCCAACGTCCTGACTTTC; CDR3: CATSRDREFSGANVLTF
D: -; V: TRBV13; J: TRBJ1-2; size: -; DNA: TGTGCCAGCAGCTTACTTCCGACCGCCTGTACCTTC; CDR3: CASSLLPTACTF
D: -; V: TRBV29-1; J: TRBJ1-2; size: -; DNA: TGCAGCGTTGTTGGGACCTCCCCCCGGTACACCTTC; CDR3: CSVVGTSPRYTF
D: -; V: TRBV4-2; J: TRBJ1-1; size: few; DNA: TGTGCCAGCAGCCAAGATGGCAACAGACAGAACACTGAAGCTTTCTTT; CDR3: CASSQDGNRQNTEAFF
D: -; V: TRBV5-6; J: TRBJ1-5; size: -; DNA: TGTGCCAGCAGCTTGAAAGGTTTCACCTTGGCGGAGCCCCAGCATTTT; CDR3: CASSLKGFTLAEPQHF